The clone carrying this T cell receptor (beta chain) came up once. What it recognizes is unknown. This CDR3 contains 10 residues. Germline CDR1 and CDR2: SNHLY and FYNNEI. V was trimmed by 6 bases and J by 7 bases, leaving 4 bases between them. Measured with immunoSEQ multiplex PCR; TCRdb has only the in-frame clones, and not every one. The table includes some 490,000 clones, 65% to 85% detected once. The data stem from a study of shared clonotypes between healthy human individuals. Study-wide findings and caveats: The represented genetic and exposure-history diversity was limited by the small number of donors. Clonotype sharing among donors was expected to depend on sequencing depth.

The sample was PBMCs. The J gene is TRBJ2-1, the V gene TRBV2; D not resolved. The sequence derives from a woman aged 40 to 50 in good health. Some clones in this sample may be carry-over from other donors' samples. In DNA, the CDR3 is TGTGCCAGCAGACTTAATGAGCAGTTCTTC. Amino acids: CASRLNEQFF.